This T cell receptor (beta chain) was obtained from a study of T-cell memory formation after mild COVID-19. Study as a whole: TCR clustering was largely donor specific.

Study-wide points: Contracting CD4+ clones lay largely in CM and EM, with CD8+ ones residing in EMRA.

This clonotype turned up a few times. Its cognate antigen is unknown. This CDR3 spans 14 amino acids. The germline V and J ends were trimmed by 0 bases and 7 bases, with 12 bases remaining between them. In germline, CDR1 is LGHNA, CDR2 YSLEER. cDNA libraries for TCR alpha and TCR beta, carrying sample barcodes and UMIs, came from 5'RACE with constant-segment primers. From the 5' RACE reads, TCRdb called clonotypes with MiXCR, one entry per CDR3 protein. This table holds around 310,000 distinct CDR3 sequences, roughly 20% found once. What was sequenced was PBMCs or a T cell subset sorted from them (not recorded which). The source is a young man who had mild COVID-19 (a few samples of this study predate the infection). Cell type and time point are not known. The rearrangement uses TRBV4-3 and TRBJ1-1; D remains ambiguous. CDR3 amino acids: CASSQEASGYEAFF. For the CDR3, the DNA is TGCGCCAGCAGCCAAGAGGCCTCGGGATATGAAGCTTTCTTT.